The rows below give T cell receptor beta chains drawn from one sample of a study of T cells in Graves' hyperthyroidism and ophthalmopathy. MiXCR, applied by TCRdb to the multiplex PCR reads, yields one record per CDR3 protein. The profile shows about 320,000 distinct CDR3 sequences, roughly 17% of them singletons. The source material was blood. The receptors shown here come from a man aged 30 to 39 with Graves' hyperthyroidism. Both conserved end residues are part of each CDR3. Fields, in order: D gene, J gene, clone size, V gene, CDR3 DNA, CDR3 protein. D genes are given only for firm matches. Clone size is shown for a subset of rows, as once, few, many or a class of expanded clone.

D gene: -; J gene: TRBJ1-3; clone size: -; V gene: TRBV6-1; CDR3 DNA: TGTGCCAGCACCCGGGGGGCAGGCTCTGGAAACACCATATATTTT; CDR3 protein: CASTRGAGSGNTIYF
D gene: -; J gene: TRBJ2-7; clone size: many; V gene: TRBV20-1; CDR3 DNA: TGCAGTGCTAGGGAAAGGGAGAGATACGAGCAGTACTTC; CDR3 protein: CSARERERYEQYF
D gene: TRBD1; J gene: TRBJ1-1; clone size: many; V gene: TRBV18; CDR3 DNA: TGTGCCAGCTCACCTCGGACAGGGGCAACTGAAGCTTTCTTT; CDR3 protein: CASSPRTGATEAFF
D gene: -; J gene: TRBJ2-5; clone size: few; V gene: TRBV29-1; CDR3 DNA: TGCAGCGTTGGTGACAACCGGGTGGAGACCCAGTACTTC; CDR3 protein: CSVGDNRVETQYF
D gene: -; J gene: TRBJ1-2; clone size: few; V gene: TRBV6-5; CDR3 DNA: TGTGCCAGCAGTTACGATCGCAATGGCTACACCTTC; CDR3 protein: CASSYDRNGYTF
D gene: TRBD2; J gene: TRBJ2-3; clone size: many; V gene: TRBV7-3; CDR3 DNA: TGTGCCAGCAGCCAGAGGGGGCTAGCGGGAGGATTTACAGATACGCAGTATTTT; CDR3 protein: CASSQRGLAGGFTDTQYF
D gene: TRBD2; J gene: TRBJ2-5; clone size: -; V gene: TRBV4-1; CDR3 DNA: TGCGCCAGCAGCCAAGCTAGCGGGAGTTGGGAGACCCAGTACTTC; CDR3 protein: CASSQASGSWETQYF
D gene: -; J gene: TRBJ1-1; clone size: many; V gene: TRBV28; CDR3 DNA: TGTGCCAGCAGTTTAGGGGGAAGGACCACTGAAGCTTTCTTT; CDR3 protein: CASSLGGRTTEAFF
D gene: -; J gene: TRBJ2-1; clone size: few; V gene: TRBV6-1; CDR3 DNA: TGTGCCAGCAGCTCCGAGCCAACCTCCTACAATGAGCAGTTCTTC; CDR3 protein: CASSSEPTSYNEQFF
D gene: -; J gene: TRBJ2-7; clone size: many; V gene: TRBV6-1; CDR3 DNA: TGTGCCAGCCGGGACTGGCTCTACGAGCAGTACTTC; CDR3 protein: CASRDWLYEQYF
D gene: TRBD2; J gene: TRBJ2-7; clone size: many; V gene: TRBV7-6; CDR3 DNA: TGTGCCAGCTCCTCCGGGACTAGCGGGACGGGCGAGCAGTACTTC; CDR3 protein: CASSSGTSGTGEQYF
D gene: -; J gene: TRBJ2-4; clone size: -; V gene: TRBV15; CDR3 DNA: TGTGCCACCAGCAGAGTGGGAGGAACCAAAAACATTCAGTACTTC; CDR3 protein: CATSRVGGTKNIQYF
D gene: -; J gene: TRBJ1-3; clone size: many; V gene: TRBV12-3/TRBV12-4; CDR3 DNA: TGTGCCAGCAGATCACAGGGAAACACCATATATTTT; CDR3 protein: CASRSQGNTIYF
D gene: TRBD1; J gene: TRBJ1-5; clone size: many; V gene: TRBV20-1; CDR3 DNA: TGCAGTGCTAGAATGGGACAGGGCAATCAGCCCCAGCATTTT; CDR3 protein: CSARMGQGNQPQHF
D gene: TRBD1; J gene: TRBJ1-1; clone size: -; V gene: TRBV2; CDR3 DNA: TGTGCCAGCAACGTTTTCAGGGGGCCGAACACTGAAGCTTTCTTT; CDR3 protein: CASNVFRGPNTEAFF
D gene: -; J gene: TRBJ2-7; clone size: few; V gene: TRBV25-1; CDR3 DNA: TGTGCCAGCAGTGACCCAGGGGCATTGGGAGAGCAGTACTTC; CDR3 protein: CASSDPGALGEQYF
D gene: -; J gene: TRBJ2-1; clone size: few; V gene: TRBV20-1; CDR3 DNA: TGCAGTGCTAGTGAGGGGGCGGGATCGGGAAATGAGCAGTTCTTC; CDR3 protein: CSASEGAGSGNEQFF
D gene: TRBD1; J gene: TRBJ1-5; clone size: few; V gene: TRBV19; CDR3 DNA: TGTGCCAGTAGTATTCAGGGGGCGAGCTACAATCAGCCCCAGCATTTT; CDR3 protein: CASSIQGASYNQPQHF
D gene: -; J gene: TRBJ1-5; clone size: -; V gene: TRBV12-3/TRBV12-4; CDR3 DNA: TGTGCCAGCAGCCAGACCCACAGGGCGCGGGAGCCCCAGCATTTT; CDR3 protein: CASSQTHRAREPQHF
D gene: -; J gene: TRBJ2-1; clone size: -; V gene: TRBV4-1; CDR3 DNA: TGCGCCAGCAGCCAAGGAAAAGGTAATGAGCAGTTCTTC; CDR3 protein: CASSQGKGNEQFF
D gene: TRBD2; J gene: TRBJ2-5; clone size: -; V gene: TRBV4-1; CDR3 DNA: TGCGCCAGCAGCCAAGATCTAGCGGGACACCAAGAGACCCAGTACTTC; CDR3 protein: CASSQDLAGHQETQYF
D gene: -; J gene: TRBJ2-7; clone size: many; V gene: TRBV5-1; CDR3 DNA: TGCGCCAGCAGCTTGGCGGGGGCCGAGCAGTACTTC; CDR3 protein: CASSLAGAEQYF
D gene: -; J gene: TRBJ2-3; clone size: -; V gene: TRBV5-4; CDR3 DNA: TGTGCCAGCAGCTTGGACGGGGCCAGCACAGATACGCAGTATTTT; CDR3 protein: CASSLDGASTDTQYF
D gene: -; J gene: TRBJ2-7; clone size: -; V gene: TRBV11-1; CDR3 DNA: TGTGCCAGCAGCTTACAGGGAGGGGGATCCTACGAGCAGTACTTC; CDR3 protein: CASSLQGGGSYEQYF
D gene: -; J gene: TRBJ2-3; clone size: many; V gene: TRBV2; CDR3 DNA: TGTGCCAGCACCGGGACGGGTAGCACAGATACGCAGTATTTT; CDR3 protein: CASTGTGSTDTQYF
D gene: -; J gene: TRBJ2-2; clone size: -; V gene: TRBV13; CDR3 DNA: TGTGCCAGCAGCTTAGACCTCGCCGGGGAGCTGTTTTTT; CDR3 protein: CASSLDLAGELFF
D gene: -; J gene: TRBJ1-2; clone size: -; V gene: TRBV20-1; CDR3 DNA: TGCAGTGCTAGATCTCCCAATGGCTACACCTTC; CDR3 protein: CSARSPNGYTF
D gene: TRBD2; J gene: TRBJ2-1; clone size: -; V gene: TRBV24-1; CDR3 DNA: TGTGCCACCAGTGATTTGACTAGCGGGTTCTCCTACAATGAGCAGTTCTTC; CDR3 protein: CATSDLTSGFSYNEQFF
D gene: -; J gene: TRBJ2-7; clone size: many; V gene: TRBV5-1; CDR3 DNA: TGCGCCAGCAGCCCGAGGGGCGGGCAGGGGTCGCCCTACGAGCAGTACTTC; CDR3 protein: CASSPRGGQGSPYEQYF
D gene: -; J gene: TRBJ1-1; clone size: many; V gene: TRBV30; CDR3 DNA: TGTGCCTGGGACACTGGACAGACAAACACTGAAGCTTTCTTT; CDR3 protein: CAWDTGQTNTEAFF
D gene: TRBD1; J gene: TRBJ2-3; clone size: many; V gene: TRBV11-2; CDR3 DNA: TGTGCCAGCAGCCCACAGGGACAGGCCACAGATACGCAGTATTTT; CDR3 protein: CASSPQGQATDTQYF
D gene: -; J gene: TRBJ1-3; clone size: many; V gene: TRBV2; CDR3 DNA: TGTGCCAGCAGTGCTGACGGTACCGGAAACACCATATATTTT; CDR3 protein: CASSADGTGNTIYF
D gene: -; J gene: TRBJ2-1; clone size: few; V gene: TRBV7-9; CDR3 DNA: TGTGCCAGCAGTCCAAGGAGCCACAATGAGCAGTTCTTC; CDR3 protein: CASSPRSHNEQFF
D gene: -; J gene: TRBJ2-1; clone size: many; V gene: TRBV12-3/TRBV12-4; CDR3 DNA: TGTGCCAGCAGTGAAATCTACAATGAGCAGTTCTTC; CDR3 protein: CASSEIYNEQFF
D gene: TRBD1; J gene: TRBJ2-7; clone size: -; V gene: TRBV18; CDR3 DNA: TGTGCCAGCTCACCGTTTGGACAGGTCTCCTACGAGCAGTACTTC; CDR3 protein: CASSPFGQVSYEQYF
D gene: TRBD1; J gene: TRBJ1-5; clone size: many; V gene: TRBV6-1; CDR3 DNA: TGTGCCAGCAGTTCACAGGGGGCTCAACAGCCCCAGCATTTT; CDR3 protein: CASSSQGAQQPQHF
D gene: -; J gene: TRBJ2-1; clone size: many; V gene: TRBV5-1; CDR3 DNA: TGCGCCAGCAGCTTGGAGGACAGTTACAATGAGCAGTTCTTC; CDR3 protein: CASSLEDSYNEQFF
D gene: -; J gene: TRBJ2-3; clone size: few; V gene: TRBV5-6; CDR3 DNA: TGTGCCAGCAGCTTGGCTGTTCGGACCCGCACAGATACGCAGTATTTT; CDR3 protein: CASSLAVRTRTDTQYF
D gene: TRBD2; J gene: TRBJ2-7; clone size: few; V gene: TRBV28; CDR3 DNA: TGTGCCAGCAGCATACTAGCGGGAGACACCTACGAGCAGTACTTC; CDR3 protein: CASSILAGDTYEQYF
D gene: -; J gene: TRBJ1-5; clone size: many; V gene: TRBV19; CDR3 DNA: TGTGCCAGTAGTCCAGGGGCTGGCCAGCCCCAGCATTTT; CDR3 protein: CASSPGAGQPQHF
D gene: TRBD1; J gene: TRBJ1-1; clone size: -; V gene: TRBV28; CDR3 DNA: TGTGCCAGCAGCCCCGGGACAGGGGACTCGAACACTGAAGCTTTCTTT; CDR3 protein: CASSPGTGDSNTEAFF
D gene: TRBD1; J gene: TRBJ2-2; clone size: many; V gene: TRBV3-1; CDR3 DNA: TGTGCCAGCAGTCGAAGGACCGGGACAGGGGTCGGGGAGCTGTTTTTT; CDR3 protein: CASSRRTGTGVGELFF
D gene: -; J gene: TRBJ2-3; clone size: -; V gene: TRBV19; CDR3 DNA: TGTGCCAGTAGTATAACGGCCACCACAGATACGCAGTATTTT; CDR3 protein: CASSITATTDTQYF
D gene: -; J gene: TRBJ2-7; clone size: -; V gene: TRBV30; CDR3 DNA: TGTGCCTGGAGTGCCCAGACCGAGCAGTACTTC; CDR3 protein: CAWSAQTEQYF
D gene: TRBD1; J gene: TRBJ2-5; clone size: many; V gene: TRBV28; CDR3 DNA: TGTGCCAGTACGACAGGGGACTCTGAGACCCAGTACTTC; CDR3 protein: CASTTGDSETQYF